This T cell receptor (beta chain) was documented in a study of blood T cell repertoires in COVID-19. Only in-frame clones appear in the TCRdb table, and some are missing; sequencing was by immunoSEQ multiplex PCR. The sample has some 200,000 clones, 80% to 90% seen once. From germline, CDR1 is SEHNR and CDR2 FQNEAQ (reference sequence). Trimming left V 0 bases short and J 11 bases short, with 13 bases between. The CDR3 runs 13 residues. The chain joins TRBV7-9 to TRBJ1-1, with no clear D. The clonotype comes from a woman of 80 years or more with COVID-19, enrolled during active disease. Sequencing was done on a sample of peripheral blood. CDR3 nucleotide sequence: TGTGCCAGCAGCTTAGCGGGCACCAAGAACGCTTTCTTT. Its translation: CASSLAGTKNAFF.